The clone carrying this TCR beta chain was detected a few times. Its specificity is unknown. Amplification of TCR beta CDR3 regions was performed using RNA transcripts as template. When the TCR CDR3 underwent first-round RT-PCR, the HTBI primer set was used. MiXCR, applied by TCRdb to the multiplex PCR reads, yields one record per CDR3 protein. The data show about 500,000 distinct CDR3 sequences, roughly 16% seen once. CDR3 length: 16 amino acids. Per germline, CDR1 LNHDA and CDR2 SQIVND (reference sequence). V lost 10 bases, J lost 4 bases, and 10 bases stayed unmatched. Each diagnosis drew on symptoms, thyroxine, TRAb, thyroid ultrasound and orbital computed tomography findings. This entry is derived from a study of T cells in Graves' hyperthyroidism and ophthalmopathy. Across the whole study: Before treatment of any kind, peripheral blood was taken at initial diagnosis. Study-wide results and limits: The majority of expanded thyroid clonotypes above 0.001 also appeared in blood.

The specimen was blood. The rearrangement links TRBV19 to TRBJ2-1; 13 bases map to TRBD2. This TCR derives from a woman aged 25 to 39 with Graves' ophthalmopathy. This CDR3 reads CATRTSGSKSYNEQFF. The CDR3 bases are TGTGCCACCCGGACTAGCGGGAGTAAGTCGTACAATGAGCAGTTCTTC. Full variable domain (rest looked up from reference TRBV19 and TRBJ2-1): DGGITQSPKYLFRKEGQNVTLSCEQNLNHDAMYWYRQDPGQGLRLIYYSQIVNDFQKGDIAEGYSVSREKKESFPLTVTSAQKNPTAFYLCATRTSGSKSYNEQFFGPGTRLTVL.